Included here is one T cell receptor (beta chain) sequence, with context. The antigen is undetermined. The germline gives CDR1 SNHLY, CDR2 FYNNEI. With 7 bases clipped from V and 2 bases from J, the junction kept 4 bases outside the gene matches. This CDR3 is built from 14 residues. The sample is drawn from a study of T-cell reconstitution after alpha-beta-depleted transplantation in children. Points from the study as a whole: From surviving recipient T cells and thymic progenitors came the high day-60 TCRbeta diversity observed in some patients. Alpha-beta T cells about two months after transplant reportedly derived from several hundred expanded graft clones.

For TCRbeta, the library was prepared with unique molecular identifiers. TCRdb re-called the PCR reads with MiXCR, one entry per CDR3 protein. The data hold 45,000 to 60,000 distinct CDR3 sequences, with about 50% observed a single time. The specimen was peripheral blood, collected before TCRalphabeta/CD19-depleted stem cell transplant. The receptor's source is a boy under three years old with SCID, due to receive a stem cell transplant. J is TRBJ2-1 and V is TRBV2; TRBD2 agrees at 8 bases. The chain's CDR3 is CASMTSVAYNEQFF. DNA for the CDR3: TGTGCCAGCATGACTAGCGTTGCCTACAATGAGCAGTTCTTC.